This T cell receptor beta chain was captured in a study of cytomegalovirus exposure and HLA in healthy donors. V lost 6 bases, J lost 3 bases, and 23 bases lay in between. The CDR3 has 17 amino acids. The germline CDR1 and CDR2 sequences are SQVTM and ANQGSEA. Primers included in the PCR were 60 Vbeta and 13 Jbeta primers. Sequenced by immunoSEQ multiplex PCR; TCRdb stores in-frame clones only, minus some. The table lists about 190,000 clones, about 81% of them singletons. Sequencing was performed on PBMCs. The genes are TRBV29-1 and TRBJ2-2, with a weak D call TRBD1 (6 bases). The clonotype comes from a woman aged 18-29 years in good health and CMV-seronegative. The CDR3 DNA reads TGCAGCGTCCCGAAAGGGGACAAGGGATGGGACACCGGGGAGCTGTTTTTT. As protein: CSVPKGDKGWDTGELFF.